This T cell receptor beta chain emerged from a study of CD8 T cells in Susac syndrome. It was with random hexamers that roughly 0.45 to 1 ug RNA was reverse transcribed. TCRdb ran MiXCR on the immunoSEQ multiplex PCR reads and lists one entry per CDR3 protein. The sample yields a few hundred thousand distinct CDR3 sequences, roughly 81% seen once. Trimming stripped 0 bases from V and 0 bases from J, with 9 bases between. Germline CDR1 is MNHEY and CDR2 is SMNVEV (reference sequence). This CDR3 has 16 amino acids. The study used treatment-naive patients who had stable or active relapsing-remitting disease as multiple sclerosis controls.

This chain uses TRBV27 with TRBJ1-3; D is unresolved. The receptor comes from a human donor with multiple sclerosis. Material: CD8+ T cells from PBMCs. The DNA for the CDR3 is TGTGCCAGCAGTTTATCTGGCGGGTTCTCTGGAAACACCATATATTTT. Amino acid sequence: CASSLSGGFSGNTIYF.